Listed below are T cell receptor beta chains from one sample, sequenced in a study of T cell responses to AZD1222 COVID-19 vaccine. The table came from immunoSEQ multiplex PCR; TCRdb's copy has only in-frame clones and leaves some out. The table lists fewer than 100,000 clones, approximately 84% of them singletons. The starting material was peripheral blood, obtained 28 days after the second AZD1222 dose. Receptors originate from an adult who received the AZD1222 COVID-19 vaccine. Each CDR3 is given with its conserved first and last residue. The D gene is left open where the match is weak. A row's size may be missing; if present it is once, few, many or a size class.

cdr3_nt	cdr3_aa	clone_size	v_call	d_call	cdr3_length	j_call
TGTGCCAGACTAGACAGGGGAGACCACGAGCAGTACTTC	CARLDRGDHEQYF	NA	TRBV5-4	TRBD1	13	TRBJ2-7
TGTGCCAGCAGCACTGGACTAGCGGGAGGGTCATACAATGAGCAGTTCTTC	CASSTGLAGGSYNEQFF	NA	TRBV5-6	TRBD2	17	TRBJ2-1
TGTGCCAGCAGCTCCGGGCGGGATCTTAACTATGGCTACACCTTC	CASSSGRDLNYGYTF	NA	TRBV7-9	NA	15	TRBJ1-2
TGTGCCAGCAGGAAAACAGGGCTGGATGGCTACACCTTC	CASRKTGLDGYTF	NA	TRBV27	NA	13	TRBJ1-2
TGTGCCAGCAGTTATCCGGACAGGTGGAACTATGGCTACACCTTC	CASSYPDRWNYGYTF	NA	TRBV6-2/TRBV6-3	TRBD1	15	TRBJ1-2
TGCGCCAGCCAGACAGCTGGGGCCAACGTCCTGACTTTC	CASQTAGANVLTF	few	TRBV5-1	NA	13	TRBJ2-6
TGTGCCAGCTCACCTGGACAGGTGGGATCAGGCCAGCCCCAGCATTTT	CASSPGQVGSGQPQHF	NA	TRBV18	TRBD1	16	TRBJ1-5
TGTGCCAGCAGCGTAGAATACACAGATACGCAGTATTTT	CASSVEYTDTQYF	NA	TRBV9	NA	13	TRBJ2-3
TGTGCCATCAGTGAACCGGGGACTGAAGCTTTCTTT	CAISEPGTEAFF	NA	TRBV10-3	NA	12	TRBJ1-1
TGTGCCATCAGCGGGAGTTCGAACACCGGGGAGCTGTTTTTT	CAISGSSNTGELFF	NA	TRBV10-3	NA	14	TRBJ2-2
TGTGCCGCGGGGGGGACCACCTACAATGAGCAGTTCTTC	CAAGGTTYNEQFF	few	TRBV5-4	TRBD2	13	TRBJ2-1
TGTGCCAGCAGTTACTCCCGGGACAGGGTTAGAGCTTTCTTT	CASSYSRDRVRAFF	few	TRBV6-5	TRBD1	14	TRBJ1-1
TGTGCCAGCAGTTCCAGGGACACGGCTTCACCCCTCCACTTT	CASSSRDTASPLHF	NA	TRBV6-1	NA	14	TRBJ1-6
TGTGCCAGCAGTGTGGACACCGTCGGGGGTGGACCCCTCCACTTT	CASSVDTVGGGPLHF	few	TRBV2	NA	15	TRBJ1-6
TGTGCCAGCAGCCCAGGGAATCAGCCCCAGCATTTT	CASSPGNQPQHF	NA	TRBV7-8	NA	12	TRBJ1-5
TGTGCCAGCCGAAAGACTGGTAAAGATACGCAGTATTTT	CASRKTGKDTQYF	NA	TRBV6-5	NA	13	TRBJ2-3
TGTGCCACGGCCGGTTATGGGCCCCAGCATTTT	CATAGYGPQHF	NA	TRBV19	NA	11	TRBJ1-5
TGTGCCAGCAGTTTATATACCCACGAGCAGTACTTC	CASSLYTHEQYF	NA	TRBV12-3/TRBV12-4	NA	12	TRBJ2-7
TGTGCCAGCAGCGGCTATCAGGGGTTGAACACTGAAGCTTTCTTT	CASSGYQGLNTEAFF	NA	TRBV11-2	NA	15	TRBJ1-1
TGTGCCAGCAGTCCACTTTTACGTGAAACCCAACGTATTCAGTACTTC	CASSPLLRETQRIQYF	NA	TRBV27	NA	16	TRBJ2-4
TGTGCCAGCAGCCCCAGGGTGAGGTCTGGAAACACCATATATTTT	CASSPRVRSGNTIYF	NA	TRBV7-9	NA	15	TRBJ1-3
TGTGCCAGCAGCTTAAGCGGTTCTCCCTACAATGAGCAGTTCTTC	CASSLSGSPYNEQFF	few	TRBV7-9	NA	15	TRBJ2-1
TGTGCCAGGACGGGTATGCGCAATCAGCCCCAGCATTTT	CARTGMRNQPQHF	NA	TRBV21-1	NA	13	TRBJ1-5
TGTGCCAGCAGCCTGGGGGCCGGTATCTCCTACGAGCAGTACTTC	CASSLGAGISYEQYF	NA	TRBV7-8	NA	15	TRBJ2-7
TGTGCCAGTAGTCCGGGACAGATCTCTGGAAACACCATATATTTT	CASSPGQISGNTIYF	NA	TRBV19	TRBD1	15	TRBJ1-3
TGTGCCAGCAGTCCAGGGGGGGCAGATACGCAGTATTTT	CASSPGGADTQYF	once	TRBV6-6	NA	13	TRBJ2-3
TGTGCCAGCAGTTTATGGCCCCACTCTGGGGCCAACGTCCTGACTTTC	CASSLWPHSGANVLTF	NA	TRBV27	NA	16	TRBJ2-6
TGCGCCAGCAGCTTGGCCGAGGGTTATAATTCACCCCTCCACTTT	CASSLAEGYNSPLHF	NA	TRBV5-1	NA	15	TRBJ1-6
TGTGCCAGCAGCTTGGGGCAGGGTACGGACGAGCAGTACTTC	CASSLGQGTDEQYF	NA	TRBV5-4	NA	14	TRBJ2-7
TGTGCCAGCGTGGCAGGGGGCATTAGGGAGACCCAGTACTTC	CASVAGGIRETQYF	NA	TRBV6-6	TRBD1	14	TRBJ2-5
TGTGCCACCCGGACAACAGAAGAAGCTTTCTTT	CATRTTEEAFF	few	TRBV18	NA	11	TRBJ1-1
TGTGCCATCAGTGAGTCGACGGCTAGCCGGACTAGCACAGATACGCAGTATTTT	CAISESTASRTSTDTQYF	NA	TRBV10-3	NA	18	TRBJ2-3
TGTGCCAGCAGCCAAGCGGGTTCACCCCTCCACTTT	CASSQAGSPLHF	once	TRBV3-1/TRBV3-2	NA	12	TRBJ1-6
TGCAGCGTTGTAACCCCGGCTAACTATGGCTACACCTTC	CSVVTPANYGYTF	NA	TRBV29-1	NA	13	TRBJ1-2
TGTGCCAGCAGCCCGAAGGGGACAGGGAATAACGAGCAGTACTTC	CASSPKGTGNNEQYF	NA	TRBV5-4	TRBD1	15	TRBJ2-7
TGCGCCAGCAGCTTACAGACCGGGACCGTGCACGAGCAGTACTTC	CASSLQTGTVHEQYF	NA	TRBV5-1	NA	15	TRBJ2-7
TGTGCCAGCAGCCAACGTGGTAGTGGGAACATTCAGTACTTC	CASSQRGSGNIQYF	few	TRBV4-2	NA	14	TRBJ2-4
TGTGCCAGCAGCTTAACCCAGGGGAGCAACGAGCAGTACTTC	CASSLTQGSNEQYF	NA	TRBV7-3	NA	14	TRBJ2-7
TGCGCCAGCAGGGGGTTCGCAGGGGGCTCTGGCTACACCTTC	CASRGFAGGSGYTF	few	TRBV4-1	TRBD1	14	TRBJ1-2
TGTGCCAGCAGGAACGGGACAACCTATGGCTACACCTTC	CASRNGTTYGYTF	NA	TRBV6-5	NA	13	TRBJ1-2
TGTGCCATCACCGGACAGGGGCAGCGAGGCTACACCTTC	CAITGQGQRGYTF	once	TRBV10-3	TRBD1	13	TRBJ1-2
TGCGCCAGTTCGAACAGGGGAGATAATTCACCCCTCCACTTT	CASSNRGDNSPLHF	NA	TRBV5-1	TRBD1	14	TRBJ1-6
TGTGCCAGCAGTGTGCGACAGGGTGATGGCTACACCTTC	CASSVRQGDGYTF	NA	TRBV6-4	TRBD1	13	TRBJ1-2
TGTGCCAGCAGCTCCACGGGGGAGGGTGAAGCTTTCTTT	CASSSTGEGEAFF	NA	TRBV5-5	NA	13	TRBJ1-1
TGTGCCAGCAGCCCCGACAGACCTGAAGCTTTCTTT	CASSPDRPEAFF	NA	TRBV5-5	NA	12	TRBJ1-1
TGTGCCAGTATGCGGGTACGGATGAACACTGAAGCTTTCTTT	CASMRVRMNTEAFF	NA	TRBV19	NA	14	TRBJ1-1
TGTGCCAGCAGCCCTTTCGACAGGGGGGGCTACGAGCAGTACTTC	CASSPFDRGGYEQYF	NA	TRBV7-2	TRBD1	15	TRBJ2-7